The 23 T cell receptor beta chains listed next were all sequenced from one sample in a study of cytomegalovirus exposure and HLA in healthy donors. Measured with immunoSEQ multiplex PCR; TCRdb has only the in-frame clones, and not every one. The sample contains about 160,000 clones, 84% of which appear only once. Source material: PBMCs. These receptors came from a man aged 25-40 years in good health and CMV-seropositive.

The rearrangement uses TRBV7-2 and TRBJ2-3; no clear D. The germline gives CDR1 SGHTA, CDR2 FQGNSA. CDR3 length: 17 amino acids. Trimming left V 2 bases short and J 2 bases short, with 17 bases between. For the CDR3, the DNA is TGTGCCAGCAGCTTAAGCCCGCAAAGGCGGCCCACAGATACGCAGTATTTT. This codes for CASSLSPQRRPTDTQYF.

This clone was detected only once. The CDR3 region has the DNA TGTGCCAGTAGTATAGGCTGGACAGCGACCTACGAGCAGTACTTC. It specifies CASSIGWTATYEQYF. V usage is TRBV19 and J usage is TRBJ2-7, with a tentative D call TRBD1 (6 bases). The CDR3 runs 15 residues. From germline, CDR1 is LNHDA and CDR2 SQIVND (reference sequence). V lost 1 base, J lost 2 bases, and 12 bases lay in between.

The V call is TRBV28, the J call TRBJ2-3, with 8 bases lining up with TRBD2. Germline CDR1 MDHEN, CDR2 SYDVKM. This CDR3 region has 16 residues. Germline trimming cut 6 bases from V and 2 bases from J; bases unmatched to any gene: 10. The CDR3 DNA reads TGTGCCAGCAGGTCAGATAGCGGGGCCCTCACAGATACGCAGTATTTT. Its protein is CASRSDSGALTDTQYF.

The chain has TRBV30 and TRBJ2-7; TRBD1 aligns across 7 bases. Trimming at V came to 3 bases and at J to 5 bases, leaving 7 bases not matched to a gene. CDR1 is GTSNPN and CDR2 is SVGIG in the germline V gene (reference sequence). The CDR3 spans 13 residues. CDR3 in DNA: TGTGCCTGGAGAGTTAAGGGGGCCGACGAGCAGTACTTC. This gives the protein CAWRVKGADEQYF.

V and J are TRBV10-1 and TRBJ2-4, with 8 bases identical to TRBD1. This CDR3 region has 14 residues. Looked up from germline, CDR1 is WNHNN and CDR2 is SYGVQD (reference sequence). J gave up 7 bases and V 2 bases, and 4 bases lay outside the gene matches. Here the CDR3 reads CASSEGRGPNIQYF. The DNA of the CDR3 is TGCGCCAGCAGTGAGGGCAGGGGGCCGAACATTCAGTACTTC.

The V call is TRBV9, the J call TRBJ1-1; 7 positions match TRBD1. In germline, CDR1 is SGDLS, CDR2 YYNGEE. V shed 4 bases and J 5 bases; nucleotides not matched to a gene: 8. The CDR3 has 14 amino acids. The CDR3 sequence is CASSPRDRGTEAFF. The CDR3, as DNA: TGTGCCAGCAGCCCCCGGGACAGAGGGACTGAAGCTTTCTTT.

The CDR3 protein is CASGLLAGGYEQYF. The CDR3 DNA reads TGTGCCAGCGGACTACTAGCGGGAGGCTACGAGCAGTACTTC. The V and J genes are TRBV27 and TRBJ2-7, with TRBD2 identical over 12 bases. Trimming took 8 bases from V and 3 from J; bases not matched to a gene: 5. Germline CDR1 MNHEY, CDR2 SMNVEV (reference sequence). The CDR3 sequence is 14 residues long.

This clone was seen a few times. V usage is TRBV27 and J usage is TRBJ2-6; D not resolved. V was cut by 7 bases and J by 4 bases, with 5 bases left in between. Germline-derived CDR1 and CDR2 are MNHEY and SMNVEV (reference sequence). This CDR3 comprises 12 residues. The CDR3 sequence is CASNSGANVLTF. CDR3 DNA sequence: TGTGCCAGCAATTCAGGGGCCAACGTCCTGACTTTC.

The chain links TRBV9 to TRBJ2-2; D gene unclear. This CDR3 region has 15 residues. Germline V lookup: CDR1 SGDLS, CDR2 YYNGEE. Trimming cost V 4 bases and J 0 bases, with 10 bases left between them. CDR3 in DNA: TGTGCCAGCAGCATGGGCCCCGCGAACACCGGGGAGCTGTTTTTT. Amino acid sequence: CASSMGPANTGELFF.

CDR3 amino acids: CASSQEARGKEAFF. The CDR3 nucleotides are TGCGCCAGCAGCCAAGAAGCCCGGGGGAAAGAAGCTTTCTTT. This chain uses TRBV4-3 with TRBJ1-1; a possible D gene is TRBD1 (5 bases). The CDR3 is made up of 14 amino acids. Germline CDR1 LGHNA, CDR2 YSLEER. Between the trimmed V and J ends, which lost 0 bases and 8 bases, there was a span of 13 bases.

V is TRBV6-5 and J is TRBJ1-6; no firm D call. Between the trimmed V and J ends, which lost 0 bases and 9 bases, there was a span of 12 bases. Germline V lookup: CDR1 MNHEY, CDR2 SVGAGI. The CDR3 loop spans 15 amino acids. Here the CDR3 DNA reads TGTGCCAGCAGTTACTCGCTCCGGAGTGCTTCACCCCTCCACTTT. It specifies CASSYSLRSASPLHF.

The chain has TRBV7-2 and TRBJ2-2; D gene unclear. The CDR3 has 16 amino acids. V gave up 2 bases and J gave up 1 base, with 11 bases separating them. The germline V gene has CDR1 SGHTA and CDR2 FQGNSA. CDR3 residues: CASSLLDPGNTGELFF. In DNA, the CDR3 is TGTGCCAGCAGCTTATTAGACCCAGGGAACACCGGGGAGCTGTTTTTT.

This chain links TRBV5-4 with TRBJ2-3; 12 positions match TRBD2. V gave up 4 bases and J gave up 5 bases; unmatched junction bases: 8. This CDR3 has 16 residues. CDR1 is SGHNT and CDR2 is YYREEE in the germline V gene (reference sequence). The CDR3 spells CASSIRLAGAIDTQYF. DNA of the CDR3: TGTGCCAGCAGCATCCGACTAGCGGGAGCGATAGATACGCAGTATTTT.

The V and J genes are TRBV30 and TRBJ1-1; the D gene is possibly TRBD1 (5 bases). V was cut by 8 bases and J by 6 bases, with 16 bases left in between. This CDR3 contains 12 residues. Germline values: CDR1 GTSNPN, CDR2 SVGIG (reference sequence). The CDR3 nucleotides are TGTGCCGGCCTCGGGGGAGGGTCTGAAGCTTTCTTT. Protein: CAGLGGGSEAFF.

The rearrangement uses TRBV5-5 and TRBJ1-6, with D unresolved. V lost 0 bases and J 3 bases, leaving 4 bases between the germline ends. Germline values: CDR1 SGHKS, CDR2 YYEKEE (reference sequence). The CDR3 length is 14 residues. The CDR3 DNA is TGTGCCAGCAGCTTGGCTAGCTATAATTCACCCCTCCACTTT. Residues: CASSLASYNSPLHF.

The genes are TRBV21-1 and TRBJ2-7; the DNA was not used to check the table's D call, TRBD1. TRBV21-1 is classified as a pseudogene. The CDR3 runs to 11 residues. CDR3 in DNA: TGTGCCAGCAGAGCCCCACAGGGACGCAGCTTC. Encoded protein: CASRAPQGRSF.

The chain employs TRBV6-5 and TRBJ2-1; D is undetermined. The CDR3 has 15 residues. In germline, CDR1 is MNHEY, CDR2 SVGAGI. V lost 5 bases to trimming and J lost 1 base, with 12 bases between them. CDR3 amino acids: CASSRKPSSYNEQFF. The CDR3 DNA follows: TGTGCCAGCAGTCGCAAGCCCTCGTCCTACAATGAGCAGTTCTTC.

CDR3 DNA: TGTGCCAGCAGCTTAGAGGGAGGGCATATGGCAGATACGCAGTATTTT. Translation: CASSLEGGHMADTQYF. V is TRBV7-8 and J is TRBJ2-3; 7 bases are shared with TRBD2. Germline assignment: CDR1 SGHVS and CDR2 FQNEAQ. With 1 base clipped from V and 4 bases from J, the junction kept 8 bases outside the gene matches. This CDR3 comprises 16 residues.

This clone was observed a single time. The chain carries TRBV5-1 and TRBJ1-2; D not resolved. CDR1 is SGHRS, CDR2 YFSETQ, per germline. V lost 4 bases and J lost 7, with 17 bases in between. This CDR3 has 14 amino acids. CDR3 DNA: TGCGCCAGCAGCCCGTCGGGCGGGTCGGTTGGCTACACCTTC. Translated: CASSPSGGSVGYTF.

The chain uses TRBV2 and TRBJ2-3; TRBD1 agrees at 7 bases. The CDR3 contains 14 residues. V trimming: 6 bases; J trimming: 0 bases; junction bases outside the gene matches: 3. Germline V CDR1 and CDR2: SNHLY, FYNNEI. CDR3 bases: TGTGCCAGCAGAAGGGGACAGAGCACAGATACGCAGTATTTT. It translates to CASRRGQSTDTQYF.

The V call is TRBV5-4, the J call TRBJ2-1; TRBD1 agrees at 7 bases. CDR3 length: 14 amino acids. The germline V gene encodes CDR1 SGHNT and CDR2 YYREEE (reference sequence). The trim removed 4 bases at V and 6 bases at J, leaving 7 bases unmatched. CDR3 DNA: TGTGCCAGCAGCCAGCAGACAGGGACCAATGAGCAGTTCTTC. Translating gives CASSQQTGTNEQFF. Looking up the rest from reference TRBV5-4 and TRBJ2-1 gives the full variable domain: ETGVTQSPTHLIKTRGQQVTLRCSSQSGHNTVSWYQQALGQGPQFIFQYYREEENGRGNFPPRFSGLQFPNYSSELNVNALELDDSALYLCASSQQTGTNEQFFGPGTRLTVL.

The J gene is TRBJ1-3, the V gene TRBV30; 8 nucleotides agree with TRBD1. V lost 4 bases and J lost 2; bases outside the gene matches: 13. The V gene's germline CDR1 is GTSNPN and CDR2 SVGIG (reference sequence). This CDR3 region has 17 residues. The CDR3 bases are TGTGCCTGGACCCAGGGGGCGCTCACTATGGCTGGAAACACCATATATTTT. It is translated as CAWTQGALTMAGNTIYF.

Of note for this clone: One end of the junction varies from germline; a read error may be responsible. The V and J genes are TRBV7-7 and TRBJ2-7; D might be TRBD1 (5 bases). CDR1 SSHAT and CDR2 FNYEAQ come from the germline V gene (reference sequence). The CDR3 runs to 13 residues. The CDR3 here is CASSSGHSSEQYF. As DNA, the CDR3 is TGTGCCAGCAGCTCCGGACACTCCTCCGAGCAGTACTTC.